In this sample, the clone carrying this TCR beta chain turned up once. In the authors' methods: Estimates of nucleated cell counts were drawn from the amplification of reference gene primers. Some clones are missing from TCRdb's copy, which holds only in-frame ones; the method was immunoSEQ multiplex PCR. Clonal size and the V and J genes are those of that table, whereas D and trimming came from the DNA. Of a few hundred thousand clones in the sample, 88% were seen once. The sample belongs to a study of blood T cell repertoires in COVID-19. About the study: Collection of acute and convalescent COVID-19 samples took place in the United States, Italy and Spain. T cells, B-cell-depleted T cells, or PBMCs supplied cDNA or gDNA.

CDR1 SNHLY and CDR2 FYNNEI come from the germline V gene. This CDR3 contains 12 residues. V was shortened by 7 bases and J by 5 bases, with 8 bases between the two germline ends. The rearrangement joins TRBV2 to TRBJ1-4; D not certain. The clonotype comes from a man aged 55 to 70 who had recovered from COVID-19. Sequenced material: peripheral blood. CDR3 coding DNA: TGTGCCAGCAAGCCCCTGAATGAAAAACTGTTTTTT. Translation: CASKPLNEKLFF.